These 27 T cell receptor beta chains were sequenced from one sample in a study of blood T cell repertoires in COVID-19. Using immunoSEQ multiplex PCR, the repertoire was profiled, and TCRdb retains in-frame clones only, with some absent. Of about 140,000 clones in the sample, roughly 79% were seen once. Material for sequencing was PBMCs or T cells enriched from blood (not recorded which). These receptors originate from a woman between 50 and 59 years old who had recovered from COVID-19.

This sequence joins TRBV19 and TRBJ1-5; 8 bases fit TRBD1. The ends lost 4 bases at V and 0 bases at J; junction bases unmatched: 8. Germline V CDR1 and CDR2: LNHDA, SQIVND (reference sequence). The CDR3 runs to 17 residues. In nucleotides, the CDR3 is TGTGCCAGTAGTAATTCGGACAGGGACCCTAGCAATCAGCCCCAGCATTTT. This translates into CASSNSDRDPSNQPQHF. Drawing the rest from reference TRBV19 and TRBJ1-5, the complete variable domain is DGGITQSPKYLFRKEGQNVTLSCEQNLNHDAMYWYRQDPGQGLRLIYYSQIVNDFQKGDIAEGYSVSREKKESFPLTVTSAQKNPTAFYLCASSNSDRDPSNQPQHFGDGTRLSIL.

This clone was recorded once. The chain carries TRBV11-1 and TRBJ2-7; D not certain. This CDR3 comprises 14 residues. The V gene's germline CDR1 is SGHAT and CDR2 FQDESV (reference sequence). The germline V and J ends were trimmed by 1 base and 7 bases, with 14 bases remaining between them. CDR3 sequence (DNA): TGTGCCAGCAGCTTAGGATTGACAACCCTGGAGCAGTACTTC. Translated: CASSLGLTTLEQYF. Full variable domain (missing parts from reference TRBV11-1 and TRBJ2-7): EAEVAQSPRYKITEKSQAVAFWCDPISGHATLYWYRQILGQGPELLVQFQDESVVDDSQLPKDRFSAERLKGVDSTLKIQPAELGDSAMYLCASSLGLTTLEQYFGPGTRLTVT.

The V and J genes are TRBV5-1 and TRBJ2-1; 7 positions match TRBD1. Germline trimming cut 1 base from V and 5 bases from J; bases unmatched to any gene: 3. The CDR3 has 14 amino acids. The V gene's germline CDR1 is SGHRS and CDR2 YFSETQ. The CDR3, as DNA: TGCGCCAGCAGCTTGAGGACAGGAGACAATGAGCAGTTCTTC. This codes for CASSLRTGDNEQFF.

This chain connects TRBV9 to TRBJ2-7, with a possible D match to TRBD2 (6 bases). Germline CDR1 reads SGDLS; CDR2 reads YYNGEE. This CDR3 contains 18 residues. The ends were cut back, 3 bases at V and 0 bases at J, with 22 bases in the middle. The CDR3 DNA is TGTGCCAGCAGCGCCCAACCAGCTGGGGGAGGCCACTCCTACGAGCAGTACTTC. It yields the protein CASSAQPAGGGHSYEQYF.

This chain joins TRBV18 and TRBJ1-2; a weak D match, TRBD1 (5 bases). The CDR3 is 14 amino acids. Trimming cost V 2 bases and J 4 bases, with 11 bases left between them. CDR1 KGHSH and CDR2 LQKENI come from the germline V gene. CDR3 loop: CASSPAGEFYGYTF. As DNA, the CDR3 is TGTGCCAGCTCACCAGCGGGGGAGTTCTATGGCTACACCTTC. Full variable domain (missing parts from reference TRBV18 and TRBJ1-2): NAGVMQNPRHLVRRRGQEARLRCSPMKGHSHVYWYRQLPEEGLKFMVYLQKENIIDESGMPKERFSAEFPKEGPSILRIQQVVRGDSAAYFCASSPAGEFYGYTFGSGTRLTVV.

This clone was observed once. This rearrangement joins TRBV5-1 to TRBJ1-4; D remains unclear. CDR1 is SGHRS and CDR2 is YFSETQ in the germline V gene. This CDR3 has 14 residues. Trimming took off 4 bases at V and 7 bases at J, with 14 bases between the two ends. This CDR3 reads CASSTTPMSEKLFF. Written as DNA, the CDR3 is TGCGCCAGCAGCACGACACCCATGAGTGAAAAACTGTTTTTT.

V and J are TRBV5-5 and TRBJ2-2; 8 positions match TRBD1. The CDR3 loop spans 15 amino acids. V trimming: 4 bases; J trimming: 3 bases; junction bases outside the gene matches: 5. Germline V gene sequence: CDR1 SGHKS, CDR2 YYEKEE (reference sequence). The CDR3 loop reads CASSRRGRHTGELFF. The CDR3 DNA is TGTGCCAGCAGCCGCAGGGGGCGTCACACCGGGGAGCTGTTTTTT.

The chain combines TRBV11-2 with TRBJ2-5; TRBD2 agrees at 7 bases. The CDR3 runs 15 residues. Germline CDR1 is SGHAT and CDR2 is FQNNGV. J gave up 7 bases and V 6 bases, and 14 bases lay outside the gene matches. This chain's CDR3 is CASSPSRDRGGTQYF. DNA for the CDR3: TGTGCCAGCAGTCCTAGCCGGGACCGCGGGGGGACCCAGTACTTC.

The CDR3 sequence: CASSPSLGGDTGELFF. The CDR3 nucleotides read TGCGCCAGCAGCCCAAGTCTAGGGGGGGACACCGGGGAGCTGTTTTTT. This chain uses TRBV5-1 with TRBJ2-2; a weak D match, TRBD2 (7 bases). CDR3 length equals 16 residues. Germline V gene lookup returns CDR1 SGHRS and CDR2 YFSETQ. The V end was cut by 4 bases, the J end by 3 bases, with 16 bases between.

The chain uses TRBV5-1 and TRBJ1-1, with D tentatively TRBD1 (5 bases). The V gene's germline CDR1 is SGHRS and CDR2 YFSETQ. The CDR3 is 15 residues long. Between the trimmed V and J ends, which lost 0 bases and 6 bases, there was a span of 15 bases. The CDR3 reads CASSLEVRDGAEAFF. Here the CDR3 DNA reads TGCGCCAGCAGCTTGGAGGTCAGGGATGGGGCTGAAGCTTTCTTT.

The chain recombines TRBV6-5 with TRBJ1-2, with TRBD1 matching over 8 bases. In germline, CDR1 is MNHEY, CDR2 SVGAGI. The CDR3 is 13 amino acids. V shed 2 bases, J shed 8 bases, and the junction held 4 bases outside the gene matches. CDR3 loop: CASSYQGQDGYTF. The DNA of the CDR3 is TGTGCCAGCAGTTACCAGGGACAGGACGGCTACACCTTC.

This rearrangement joins TRBV7-8 to TRBJ2-3; tentatively, D is TRBD1 (6 bases). The CDR3 is 15 amino acids. The V and J ends lost 1 base and 5 bases respectively, with 13 bases between them. The germline V gene encodes CDR1 SGHVS and CDR2 FQNEAQ. DNA for the CDR3: TGTGCCAGCAGCTTAGTGGGCAGGGGCATAGATACGCAGTATTTT. Its translation: CASSLVGRGIDTQYF.

The chain has TRBV28 and TRBJ2-7; unclear D gene. V dropped 4 bases and J dropped 3 bases, with 13 bases sitting between them. Germline loops: CDR1 MDHEN, CDR2 SYDVKM. This CDR3 region has 14 residues. The CDR3 bases are TGTGCCAGCAGTTCTCCGCCCCTTAGCTACGAGCAGTACTTC. It encodes CASSSPPLSYEQYF.

This chain joins TRBV6-2 or TRBV6-3 and TRBJ2-7; a weak D match, TRBD1 (6 bases). CDR3 length: 16 residues. Germline CDR1 MNHEY, CDR2 SVGEGT. Trimming took off 4 bases at V and 3 bases at J, with 19 bases between the two ends. The CDR3 region has the DNA TGTGCCAGCAGTTCCCACCTGGGGGACAAGAACTACGAGCAGTACTTC. Its translation is CASSSHLGDKNYEQYF.

The chain has TRBV7-9 and TRBJ2-3; no clear D gene. V lost 6 bases and J 4 bases, leaving 8 bases between the germline ends. The germline CDR1 and CDR2 sequences are SEHNR and FQNEAQ (reference sequence). This CDR3 spans 12 amino acids. CDR3 in amino acids: CASSIYADTQYF. The CDR3 DNA sequence: TGTGCCAGCAGTATTTATGCAGATACGCAGTATTTT.

V usage is TRBV30 and J usage is TRBJ1-3, with D unclear. The length of the CDR3 is 16 residues. Trimming removed 2 bases at V and 0 bases at J, with 14 bases between. CDR1 and CDR2 (germline): GTSNPN, SVGIG (reference sequence). The CDR3 DNA reads as TGTGCCTGGAGTCCGCGGGAGAGGGTCTCTGGAAACACCATATATTTT. Protein sequence: CAWSPRERVSGNTIYF. The whole variable domain, remainder taken from reference TRBV30 and TRBJ1-3, is SQTIHQWPATLVQPVGSPLSLECTVEGTSNPNLYWYRQAAGRGLQLLFYSVGIGQISSEVPQNLSASRPQDRQFILSSKKLLLSDSGFYLCAWSPRERVSGNTIYFGEGSWLTVV.

This clone was picked up a small number of times. This chain uses TRBV4-2 with TRBJ2-7, with a tentative D call TRBD2 (6 bases). Germline V gives CDR1 LGHNA, CDR2 YNFKEQ. V was pared by 1 base and J by 2 bases, with 18 bases between. The CDR3 extends over 17 amino acids. The CDR3 spells CASSQVPTSPRPYEQYF. Here the CDR3 DNA reads TGTGCCAGCAGCCAAGTTCCAACTAGCCCTAGGCCCTACGAGCAGTACTTC.

The chain recombines TRBV20-1 with TRBJ2-1; the D is unclear. Germline V gene sequence: CDR1 DFQATT, CDR2 SNEGSKA (reference sequence). The CDR3 has 11 amino acids. V lost 5 bases, J lost 9 bases, and 11 bases lay in between. This CDR3 is CSAPRTVEQFF. CDR3 sequence (DNA): TGCAGTGCTCCCCGTACGGTTGAGCAGTTCTTC.

The CDR3 sequence is CASSTLAGGRDTQYF. The DNA for the CDR3 is TGTGCCAGTAGTACCCTAGCGGGGGGTCGAGATACGCAGTATTTT. V gene TRBV19 combines with J gene TRBJ2-3, with 11 bases aligning to TRBD2. CDR3 size: 15 residues. The V gene end was trimmed by 4 bases and the J gene end by 5 bases; junction bases not matched to a gene: 5. The germline gives CDR1 LNHDA, CDR2 SQIVND (reference sequence).

This clone appeared a few times. V gene TRBV12-3 or TRBV12-4 combines with J gene TRBJ1-5; 7 bases are shared with TRBD1. The trim removed 7 bases at V and 7 bases at J, leaving 7 bases unmatched. The CDR3 is made up of 13 amino acids. The DNA of the CDR3 is TGTGCCAGCACCTTGACAGGGCGGCAGCCCCAGCATTTT. Translation: CASTLTGRQPQHF.

V is TRBV11-2 and J is TRBJ1-1; perhaps TRBD1 as D (5 bases). There are 13 residues in the CDR3. The germline V gene encodes CDR1 SGHAT and CDR2 FQNNGV. Trimming shortened V by 5 bases and J by 5 bases, and 12 bases separated the two germline ends. CDR3 DNA sequence: TGTGCCAGCAGCCCTCAAGGACAAACTGAAGCTTTCTTT. It translates to CASSPQGQTEAFF.

There are a few counts of this clone. The chain is built from TRBV28 and TRBJ1-1; a weak D match, TRBD1 (5 bases). The CDR3 extends over 15 amino acids. V lost 2 bases and J 1 base, leaving 11 bases between the germline ends. From germline, CDR1 is MDHEN and CDR2 SYDVKM. CDR3 protein: CASSLPGRTNTEAFF. DNA for the CDR3: TGTGCCAGCAGTTTACCAGGGAGGACGAACACTGAAGCTTTCTTT. The whole variable domain, filled in from reference TRBV28 and TRBJ1-1, reads DVKVTQSSRYLVKRTGEKVFLECVQDMDHENMFWYRQDPGLGLRLIYFSYDVKMKEKGDIPEGYSVSREKKERFSLILESASTNQTSMYLCASSLPGRTNTEAFFGQGTRLTVV.

This chain connects TRBV7-8 to TRBJ1-1; D uncertain. This CDR3 region has 12 residues. Trimming cost V 5 bases and J 2 bases, with 6 bases left between them. The germline V gene encodes CDR1 SGHVS and CDR2 FQNEAQ. The CDR3 sequence is CASSHLNTEAFF. The CDR3 region has the DNA TGTGCCAGCAGCCACCTAAACACTGAAGCTTTCTTT. Supplemented by reference TRBV7-8 and TRBJ1-1, the full variable domain reads GAGVSQSPRYKVAKRGQDVALRCDPISGHVSLFWYQQALGQGPEFLTYFQNEAQLDKSGLPSDRFFAERPEGSVSTLKIQRTQQEDSAVYLCASSHLNTEAFFGQGTRLTVV.

This chain connects TRBV9 to TRBJ2-2; TRBD2 matches at 7 bases. From germline, CDR1 is SGDLS and CDR2 YYNGEE. There are 16 residues in the CDR3. The V gene end was trimmed by 0 bases and the J gene end by 7 bases; junction bases not matched to a gene: 9. CDR3 bases: TGTGCCAGCAGCGTAGATGAGGCGGGGGTAATCGGGGAGCTGTTTTTT. Its translation: CASSVDEAGVIGELFF.

V gene TRBV19 combines with J gene TRBJ1-2; 9 bases match TRBD1. Trimming at V came to 5 bases and at J to 4 bases, leaving 5 bases not matched to a gene. The CDR3 length is 14 residues. The V gene's germline CDR1 is LNHDA and CDR2 SQIVND (reference sequence). CDR3 coding DNA: TGTGCCAGTAGTTCCCGGGACAGGGTCTATGGCTACACCTTC. Its translation: CASSSRDRVYGYTF.

This rearrangement joins TRBV13 to TRBJ2-5, with a tentative D call TRBD1 (5 bases). Germline V gene data show CDR1 as PRHDT and CDR2 as FYEKMQ (reference sequence). Trimming removed 5 bases from V and 1 base from J, with 20 bases in between. This CDR3 has 17 residues. The CDR3 sequence: CASSQLTGHVVQETQYF. Written as DNA, the CDR3 is TGTGCCAGCAGCCAACTCACCGGACACGTGGTCCAAGAGACCCAGTACTTC.

J is TRBJ2-3 and V is TRBV6-5; tentatively, D is TRBD2 (5 bases). This CDR3 has 15 residues. CDR1 and CDR2 from the germline V gene are MNHEY and SVGAGI. The V end lost 5 bases, the J end lost 3 bases, and 15 bases lay between the germline ends. CDR3 DNA sequence: TGTGCCAGCAGTAGTCATGGGAGTTCGACAGATACGCAGTATTTT. It is translated as CASSSHGSSTDTQYF.